This is a list of T cell receptor beta chains from one sample in a study of beta chain features in type 1 diabetes. Some clones are missing from TCRdb's copy, which holds only in-frame ones; the method was immunoSEQ multiplex PCR. The table includes roughly 730,000 clones, around 15% detected once. Sequencing used naive CD4+ T cells from blood. All receptors come from a man between 18 and 29 years old with type 1 diabetes. Each CDR3 is given with its conserved first and last residue. D genes are given only for firm matches. The listing skips clone size in some rows; elsewhere it reads once, few, many or a size class.

V gene	clone size	J gene	D gene	CDR3 protein	CDR3 DNA
TRBV25-1	few	TRBJ1-3	NA	CASTRDNSGNTIYF	TGTGCCAGCACCCGGGACAACTCTGGAAACACCATATATTTT
TRBV15	NA	TRBJ2-2	NA	CATSRDHGATGELFF	TGTGCCACCAGCAGAGATCACGGGGCCACCGGGGAGCTGTTTTTT
TRBV30	few	TRBJ1-2	NA	CAWSVSQNAGYTF	TGTGCCTGGAGTGTAAGTCAGAATGCTGGCTACACCTTC
TRBV25-1	few	TRBJ2-3	NA	CASSDGGGTDTQYF	TGTGCCAGCAGTGACGGGGGCGGTACAGATACGCAGTATTTT
TRBV5-1	NA	TRBJ2-7	NA	CASSLWGSYEQYF	TGCGCCAGCAGCTTGTGGGGGTCCTACGAGCAGTACTTC
TRBV28	NA	TRBJ1-3	TRBD1	CASSPGTAGGNTIYF	TGTGCCAGCAGTCCCGGGACAGCCGGTGGAAACACCATATATTTT
TRBV7-2	NA	TRBJ2-7	TRBD1	CASIPSGTASAGQYF	TGTGCCAGCATCCCATCCGGGACAGCGTCCGCGGGGCAGTACTTC
TRBV5-1	NA	TRBJ2-1	NA	CASSLWWGDEQFF	TGCGCCAGCAGCTTGTGGTGGGGTGATGAGCAGTTCTTC
TRBV29-1	NA	TRBJ2-7	NA	CSVAGRNYEQYF	TGCAGCGTTGCAGGGAGGAACTACGAGCAGTACTTC
TRBV9	few	TRBJ1-4	NA	CASSNKATNEKLFF	TGTGCCAGCAGTAACAAGGCAACTAATGAAAAACTGTTTTTT
TRBV6-5	few	TRBJ2-2	NA	CASRIEAGELFF	TGTGCCAGCAGAATAGAAGCCGGGGAGCTGTTTTTT
TRBV19	NA	TRBJ1-4	NA	CASSRSGAGLAKLFF	TGTGCCAGTAGCCGCTCAGGGGCCGGGCTTGCAAAACTGTTTTTT
TRBV5-1	few	TRBJ1-1	NA	CASSFAGENTEAFF	TGCGCCAGCAGCTTTGCCGGGGAGAACACTGAAGCTTTCTTT
TRBV15	few	TRBJ2-6	TRBD1	CATSRRDRGHHFLSGANVLTF	TGTGCCACCAGCAGAAGGGACAGGGGGCACCATTTCCTCTCTGGGGCCAACGTCCTGACTTTC
TRBV28	few	TRBJ2-7	NA	CASISASATYEQYF	TGTGCCAGCATCTCCGCCAGTGCCACCTACGAGCAGTACTTC
TRBV28	few	TRBJ1-5	TRBD1	CASSLEGGKQPQHF	TGTGCCAGCAGTTTAGAAGGGGGCAAGCAGCCCCAGCATTTT
TRBV10-2	NA	TRBJ1-5	NA	CASSTQLGQPQHF	TGCGCCTCCAGTACACAACTTGGACAGCCCCAGCATTTT
TRBV6-5	NA	TRBJ2-2	TRBD1	CASSRQGANTGELFF	TGTGCCAGCAGCCGACAGGGGGCGAACACCGGGGAGCTGTTTTTT